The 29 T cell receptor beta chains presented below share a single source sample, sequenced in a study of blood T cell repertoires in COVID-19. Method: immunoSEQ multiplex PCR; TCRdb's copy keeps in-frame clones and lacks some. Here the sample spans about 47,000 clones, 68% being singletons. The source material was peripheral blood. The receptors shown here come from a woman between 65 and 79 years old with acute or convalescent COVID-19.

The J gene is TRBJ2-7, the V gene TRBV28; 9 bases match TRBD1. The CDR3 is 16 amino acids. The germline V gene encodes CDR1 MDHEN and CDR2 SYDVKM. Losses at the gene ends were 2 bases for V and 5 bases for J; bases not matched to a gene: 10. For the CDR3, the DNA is TGTGCCAGCAGTTTAAGTGAGGGGACAGGGTGGAACGAGCAGTACTTC. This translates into CASSLSEGTGWNEQYF. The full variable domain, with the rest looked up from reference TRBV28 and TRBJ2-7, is DVKVTQSSRYLVKRTGEKVFLECVQDMDHENMFWYRQDPGLGLRLIYFSYDVKMKEKGDIPEGYSVSREKKERFSLILESASTNQTSMYLCASSLSEGTGWNEQYFGPGTRLTVT.

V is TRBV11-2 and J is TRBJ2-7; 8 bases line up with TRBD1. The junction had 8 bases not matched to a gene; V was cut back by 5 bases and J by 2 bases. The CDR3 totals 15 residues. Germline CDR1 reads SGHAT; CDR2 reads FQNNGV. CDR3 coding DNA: TGTGCCAGCAGCCAACGACAGGGGTTAACCTACGAGCAGTACTTC. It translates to CASSQRQGLTYEQYF.

The CDR3 region has the DNA TGTGCCAGCAGCCTCTGGACAAGCAACACCATATATTTT. Translated, it gives CASSLWTSNTIYF. The rearrangement links TRBV7-8 to TRBJ1-3; the D gene is possibly TRBD1 (5 bases). The CDR3 runs 13 residues. Per the germline V gene, CDR1 is SGHVS and CDR2 is FQNEAQ. V shed 5 bases and J shed 7 bases, with 12 bases lying between them.

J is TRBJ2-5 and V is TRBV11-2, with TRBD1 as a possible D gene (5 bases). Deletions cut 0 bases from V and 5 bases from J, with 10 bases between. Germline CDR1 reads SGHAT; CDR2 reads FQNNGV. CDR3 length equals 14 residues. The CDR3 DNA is TGTGCCAGCAGCTTAGAGGTGGGGCTTGAGACCCAGTACTTC. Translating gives CASSLEVGLETQYF.

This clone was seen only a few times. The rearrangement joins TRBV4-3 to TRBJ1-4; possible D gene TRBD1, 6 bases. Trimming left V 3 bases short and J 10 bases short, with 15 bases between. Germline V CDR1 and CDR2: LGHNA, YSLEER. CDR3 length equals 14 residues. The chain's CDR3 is CASSHLNKQGKLFF. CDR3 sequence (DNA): TGCGCCAGCAGCCACCTAAACAAACAGGGAAAACTGTTTTTT.

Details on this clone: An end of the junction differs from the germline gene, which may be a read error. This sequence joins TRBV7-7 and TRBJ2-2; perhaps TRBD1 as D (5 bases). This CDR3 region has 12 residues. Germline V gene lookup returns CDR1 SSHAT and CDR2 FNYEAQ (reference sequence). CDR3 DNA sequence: TGTGCTAGCAGCCAGCAGCAGGGATCGCTGTTTTTT. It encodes CASSQQQGSLFF.

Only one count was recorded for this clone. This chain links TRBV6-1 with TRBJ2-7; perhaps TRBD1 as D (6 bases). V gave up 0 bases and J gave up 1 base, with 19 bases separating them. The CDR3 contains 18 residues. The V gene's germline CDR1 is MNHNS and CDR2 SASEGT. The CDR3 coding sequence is TGTGCCAGCAGTGAAGCGGTAAGAGGGTCAGGGGATTCCTACGAGCAGTACTTC. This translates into CASSEAVRGSGDSYEQYF.

Here the CDR3 DNA reads TGTGCCAGCAGCTTAGAGACTCAGACGTATGAGCAGTACTTC. Translation: CASSLETQTYEQYF. J is TRBJ2-7 and V is TRBV7-9; no reliable D call. The germline CDR1 and CDR2 sequences are SEHNR and FQNEAQ (reference sequence). This CDR3 has 14 amino acids. V shed 1 base and J shed 7 bases, with 14 bases lying between them.

The CDR3 coding sequence is TGTGCCAGCCAGAGGGAAGAGAACTATGGCTACACCTTC. Protein: CASQREENYGYTF. V gene TRBV19 combines with J gene TRBJ1-2, with unresolved D. Germline V CDR1 and CDR2: LNHDA, SQIVND (reference sequence). Trimming shortened V by 9 bases and J by 2 bases, and 13 bases separated the two germline ends. The CDR3 extends over 13 amino acids.

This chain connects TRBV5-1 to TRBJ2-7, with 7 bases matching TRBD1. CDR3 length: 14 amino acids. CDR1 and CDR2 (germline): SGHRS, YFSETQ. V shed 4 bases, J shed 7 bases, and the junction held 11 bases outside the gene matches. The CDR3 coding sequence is TGCGCCAGCAGCCCGGGACAGCTCGTCGGGGAGCAGTACTTC. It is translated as CASSPGQLVGEQYF. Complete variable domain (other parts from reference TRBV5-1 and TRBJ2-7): KAGVTQTPRYLIKTRGQQVTLSCSPISGHRSVSWYQQTPGQGLQFLFEYFSETQRNKGNFPGRFSGRQFSNSRSEMNVSTLELGDSALYLCASSPGQLVGEQYFGPGTRLTVT.

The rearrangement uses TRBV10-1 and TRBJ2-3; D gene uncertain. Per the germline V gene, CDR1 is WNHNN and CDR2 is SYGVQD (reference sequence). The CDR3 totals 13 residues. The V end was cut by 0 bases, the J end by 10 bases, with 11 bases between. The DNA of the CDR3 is TGCGCCAGCAGTGAGTCGATCGGCGGCGCGCAGTATTTT. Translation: CASSESIGGAQYF.

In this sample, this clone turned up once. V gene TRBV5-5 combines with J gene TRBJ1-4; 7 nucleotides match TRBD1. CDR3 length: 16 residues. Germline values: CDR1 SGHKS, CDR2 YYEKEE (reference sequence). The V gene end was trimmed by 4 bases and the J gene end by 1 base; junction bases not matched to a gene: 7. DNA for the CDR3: TGTGCCAGCAGCCTAGCCGGGACAGTAACTAATGAAAAACTGTTTTTT. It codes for CASSLAGTVTNEKLFF.

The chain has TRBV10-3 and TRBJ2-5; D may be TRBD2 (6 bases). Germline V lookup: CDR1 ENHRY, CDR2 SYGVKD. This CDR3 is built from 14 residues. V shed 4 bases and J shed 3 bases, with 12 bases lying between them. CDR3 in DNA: TGTGCCATCAGTGTCGGGGACTTAAAAGAGACCCAGTACTTC. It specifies CAISVGDLKETQYF.

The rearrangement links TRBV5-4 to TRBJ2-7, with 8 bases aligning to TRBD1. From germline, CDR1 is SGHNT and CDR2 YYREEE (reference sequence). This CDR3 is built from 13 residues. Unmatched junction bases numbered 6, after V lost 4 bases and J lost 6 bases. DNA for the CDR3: TGTGCCAGCAGCCCCGGACAGGGTGGCGAGCAGTACTTC. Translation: CASSPGQGGEQYF.

The CDR3 DNA follows: TGTGCCAGCAGCTTAGTTATGTTCGCTGAAGCTTTCTTT. Its translation: CASSLVMFAEAFF. This chain joins TRBV7-9 and TRBJ1-1; D remains unclear. The V gene's germline CDR1 is SEHNR and CDR2 FQNEAQ (reference sequence). V gave up 1 base and J gave up 6 bases, with 9 bases separating them. This CDR3 has 13 residues.

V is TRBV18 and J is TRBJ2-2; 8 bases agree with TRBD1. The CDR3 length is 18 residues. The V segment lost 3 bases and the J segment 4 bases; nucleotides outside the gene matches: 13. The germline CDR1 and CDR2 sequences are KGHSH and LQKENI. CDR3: CASSPSGGAGGITGELFF. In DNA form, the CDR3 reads TGTGCCAGCTCACCCTCCGGCGGAGCAGGGGGCATCACCGGGGAGCTGTTTTTT. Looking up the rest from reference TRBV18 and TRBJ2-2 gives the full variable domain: NAGVMQNPRHLVRRRGQEARLRCSPMKGHSHVYWYRQLPEEGLKFMVYLQKENIIDESGMPKERFSAEFPKEGPSILRIQQVVRGDSAAYFCASSPSGGAGGITGELFFGEGSRLTVL.

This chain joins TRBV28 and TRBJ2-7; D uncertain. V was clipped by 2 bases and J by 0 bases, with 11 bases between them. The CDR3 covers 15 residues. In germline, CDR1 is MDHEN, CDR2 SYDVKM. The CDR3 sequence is CASSLNLAVSYEQYF. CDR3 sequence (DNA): TGTGCCAGCAGTTTAAATTTGGCGGTCTCCTACGAGCAGTACTTC.

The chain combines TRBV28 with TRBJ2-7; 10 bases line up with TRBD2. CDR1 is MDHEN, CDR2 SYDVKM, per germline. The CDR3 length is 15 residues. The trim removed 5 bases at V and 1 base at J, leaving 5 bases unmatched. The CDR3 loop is CASSASGSRSYEQYF. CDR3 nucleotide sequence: TGTGCCAGCAGTGCTAGCGGGAGTAGGTCCTACGAGCAGTACTTC.

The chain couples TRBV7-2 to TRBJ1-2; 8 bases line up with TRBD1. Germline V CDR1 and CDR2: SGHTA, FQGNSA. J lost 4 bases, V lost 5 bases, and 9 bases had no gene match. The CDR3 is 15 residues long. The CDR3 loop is CASSQAGGALYGYTF. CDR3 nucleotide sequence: TGTGCCAGCAGCCAAGCAGGGGGCGCTCTCTATGGCTACACCTTC.

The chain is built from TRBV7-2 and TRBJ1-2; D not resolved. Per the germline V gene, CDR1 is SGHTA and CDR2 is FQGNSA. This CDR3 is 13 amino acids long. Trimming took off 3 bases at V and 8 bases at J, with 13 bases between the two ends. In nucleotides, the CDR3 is TGTGCCAGCAGCTTCCGGGGTGATGTGGGCTACACCTTC. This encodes CASSFRGDVGYTF.

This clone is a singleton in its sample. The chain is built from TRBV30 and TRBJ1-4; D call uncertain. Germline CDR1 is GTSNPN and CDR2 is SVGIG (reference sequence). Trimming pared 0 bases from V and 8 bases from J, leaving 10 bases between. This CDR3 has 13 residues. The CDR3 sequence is CAWSVLRGEKLFF. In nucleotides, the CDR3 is TGTGCCTGGAGTGTACTGCGCGGGGAAAAACTGTTTTTT.

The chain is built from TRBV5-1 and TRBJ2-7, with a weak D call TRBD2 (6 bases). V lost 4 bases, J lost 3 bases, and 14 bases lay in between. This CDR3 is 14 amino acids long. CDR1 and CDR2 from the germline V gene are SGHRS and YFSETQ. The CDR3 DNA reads TGCGCCAGCAGCCCTGGGTACGGGGGCTACGAGCAGTACTTC. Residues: CASSPGYGGYEQYF. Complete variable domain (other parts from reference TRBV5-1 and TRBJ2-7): KAGVTQTPRYLIKTRGQQVTLSCSPISGHRSVSWYQQTPGQGLQFLFEYFSETQRNKGNFPGRFSGRQFSNSRSEMNVSTLELGDSALYLCASSPGYGGYEQYFGPGTRLTVT.

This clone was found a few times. Written as DNA, the CDR3 is TGTGCCAGCAGGGACAGGGGTTTAGCTTTCTTT. This translates into CASRDRGLAFF. V and J are TRBV2 and TRBJ1-1; 9 bases align to TRBD1. The trim removed 6 bases at V and 10 bases at J, leaving 3 bases unmatched. Germline values: CDR1 SNHLY, CDR2 FYNNEI. The CDR3 extends over 11 amino acids.

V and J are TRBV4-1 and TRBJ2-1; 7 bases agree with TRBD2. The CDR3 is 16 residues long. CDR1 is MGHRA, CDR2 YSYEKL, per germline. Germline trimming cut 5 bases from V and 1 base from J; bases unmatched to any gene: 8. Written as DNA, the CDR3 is TGCGCCAGCAGCTCTTCTAGCGGATTATCCTACAATGAGCAGTTCTTC. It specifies CASSSSSGLSYNEQFF.

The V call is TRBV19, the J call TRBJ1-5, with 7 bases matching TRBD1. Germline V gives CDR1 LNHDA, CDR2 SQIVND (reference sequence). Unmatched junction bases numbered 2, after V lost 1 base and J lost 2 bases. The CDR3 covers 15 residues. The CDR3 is CASSIGTGGNQPQHF. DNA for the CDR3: TGTGCCAGTAGTATAGGGACAGGCGGCAATCAGCCCCAGCATTTT.

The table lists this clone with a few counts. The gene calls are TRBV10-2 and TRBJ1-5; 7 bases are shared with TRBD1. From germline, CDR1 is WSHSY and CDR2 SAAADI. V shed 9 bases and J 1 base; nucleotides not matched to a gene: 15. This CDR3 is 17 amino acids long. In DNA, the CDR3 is TGCGCCAGACCGCTAAAAGACAGGGATCAAAGCAATCAGCCCCAGCATTTT. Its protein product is CARPLKDRDQSNQPQHF.

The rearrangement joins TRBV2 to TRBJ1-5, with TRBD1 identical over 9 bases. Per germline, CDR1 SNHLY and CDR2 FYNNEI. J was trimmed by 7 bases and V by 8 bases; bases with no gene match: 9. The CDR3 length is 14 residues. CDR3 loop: CASATGGLTQPQHF. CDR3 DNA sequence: TGTGCCAGCGCTACAGGGGGCTTGACCCAGCCCCAGCATTTT.

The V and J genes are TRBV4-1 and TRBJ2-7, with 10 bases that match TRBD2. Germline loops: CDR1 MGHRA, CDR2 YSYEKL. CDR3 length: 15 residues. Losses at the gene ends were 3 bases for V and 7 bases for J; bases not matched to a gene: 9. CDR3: CASSQVRAGGGEQYF. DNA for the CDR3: TGCGCCAGCAGCCAGGTCCGAGCGGGAGGGGGAGAGCAGTACTTC.

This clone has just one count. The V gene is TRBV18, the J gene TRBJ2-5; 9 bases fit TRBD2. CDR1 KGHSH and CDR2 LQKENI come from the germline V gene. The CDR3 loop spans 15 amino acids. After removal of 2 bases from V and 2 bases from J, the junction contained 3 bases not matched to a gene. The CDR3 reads CASSPRAGGQETQYF. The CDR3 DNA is TGTGCCAGCTCACCAAGAGCGGGGGGACAAGAGACCCAGTACTTC.